Presented here are 25 T cell receptor beta chains from one specimen sequenced in a study of spatial heterogeneity in lung cancer (dated by TCRdb to about 2019). This sample's time point label indicates: sample taken at primary tumor resection. Whole RNA extracted from tumor and nontumor lung tissue, or from cryopreserved PBMC samples, was used for TCR sequencing without cell sorting. The library was produced with 5' RACE. These reads were obtained on a NextSeq 500. TCRdb handled the public reads itself, with Q25 trimming in fastp and clone calling in MiXCR, and kept productive beta chains. Each CDR3 protein gets just one entry, which takes the most common genes and DNA from the rows behind it. The sample table shows fewer than 45,000 distinct CDR3 sequences, and 6% to 7.5% are seen once. The top ten clonotypes cover roughly 45% of the sample. Material: PBMCs, obtained at surgery. The receptors shown here come from a female donor with early-stage non-small cell lung cancer.

This clonotype has ten or more counts. The chain has TRBV7-3 and TRBJ2-2; D uncertain. V was pared by 2 bases and J by 3 bases, with 1 base between. Germline V gene data show CDR1 as SGHTA and CDR2 as FQGTGA. This CDR3 has 12 residues. The CDR3 region is CASSLDTGELFF. The CDR3 DNA reads TGTGCCAGCAGCTTAGACACCGGGGAGCTGTTTTTT.

This clonotype has a handful of counts. This chain uses TRBV4-3 with TRBJ1-2; D uncertain. Germline CDR1 LGHNA, CDR2 YSLEER. The V gene lost 1 base and the J gene lost 5 bases, with 8 bases spanning the gap. The CDR3 covers 13 residues. The CDR3 reads CASSQGPAYGYTF. The CDR3 region has the DNA TGCGCCAGCAGCCAAGGCCCCGCTTATGGCTACACCTTC.

This clonotype was recorded many times. The rearrangement uses TRBV7-9 and TRBJ2-7; 9 nucleotides align to TRBD1. CDR3 length: 13 amino acids. Trimming at V came to 5 bases and at J to 5 bases, leaving 4 bases not matched to a gene. Germline loops: CDR1 SEHNR, CDR2 FQNEAQ (reference sequence). CDR3 residues: CASSPGQGNEQYF. In DNA, the CDR3 is TGTGCCAGCAGCCCGGGACAGGGTAACGAGCAGTACTTC.

At least ten counts were recorded for this clonotype. The V and J genes are TRBV6-2 or TRBV6-3 and TRBJ2-4; TRBD2 matches at 8 bases. The CDR3 has 15 residues. Trimming removed 5 bases from V and 6 bases from J; junction bases left unmatched: 9. Germline V CDR1 and CDR2: MNHEY, SVGEGT. CDR3 in DNA: TGTGCCAGCAGTCTCCGGGGGGGGCAGGGAAACATTCAGTACTTC. Translating it yields CASSLRGGQGNIQYF.

This clonotype showed up many times. V is TRBV29-1 and J is TRBJ2-2; D call uncertain. The CDR3 length is 12 residues. The V gene lost 2 bases and the J gene lost 4 bases, with 5 bases spanning the gap. Germline values: CDR1 SQVTM, CDR2 ANQGSEA. The DNA of the CDR3 is TGCAGCGTTGAAAGTCTCACCGGGGAGCTGTTTTTT. Translating gives CSVESLTGELFF.

This clonotype was counted a few times. The CDR3 is CAWNGKGQGRYEQYF. CDR3 sequence (DNA): TGTGCCTGGAATGGGAAGGGACAGGGAAGGTACGAGCAGTACTTC. The chain couples TRBV30 to TRBJ2-7; 9 bases agree with TRBD1. The CDR3 covers 15 residues. V was pared by 4 bases and J by 4 bases, with 11 bases of the junction left unmatched. Germline-derived CDR1 and CDR2 are GTSNPN and SVGIG (reference sequence).

This clonotype was seen many times. V is TRBV20-1 and J is TRBJ2-6; D unresolved. Germline CDR1 and CDR2: DFQATT and SNEGSKA (reference sequence). The CDR3 consists of 18 residues. V lost 0 bases, J lost 0 bases, and 15 bases lay in between. The CDR3 sequence is CSARDGRFGVSGANVLTF. The CDR3 nucleotides read TGCAGTGCTAGAGATGGCAGATTTGGGGTCTCTGGGGCCAACGTCCTGACTTTC.

The rearrangement uses TRBV2 and TRBJ2-5, with D perhaps TRBD1 (6 bases). Trimming left V 7 bases short and J 1 base short, with 10 bases between. CDR3 length: 13 amino acids. CDR1 is SNHLY and CDR2 is FYNNEI in the germline V gene. CDR3 sequence (DNA): TGTGCCAGCACTAGGGACACCCAAGAGACCCAGTACTTC. This encodes CASTRDTQETQYF.

In its sample, this clonotype was seen many times. The chain couples TRBV12-3 or TRBV12-4 to TRBJ2-3, with unresolved D. The CDR3 totals 12 residues. The V gene lost 5 bases and the J gene lost 2 bases, with 5 bases spanning the gap. The CDR3 bases are TGTGCCAGCAGTCCGGACACAGATACGCAGTATTTT. Translation: CASSPDTDTQYF.

V usage is TRBV7-9 and J usage is TRBJ1-3; 7 nucleotides match TRBD1. Trimming removed 3 bases from V and 4 bases from J; junction bases left unmatched: 9. This CDR3 comprises 16 residues. Germline V gene data show CDR1 as SEHNR and CDR2 as FQNEAQ (reference sequence). The CDR3 region has the DNA TGTGCCAGCAGCTTCCGGACAGGCGCAGGGGGAAACACCATATATTTT. Its protein product is CASSFRTGAGGNTIYF.

The table lists this clonotype with a few counts. The chain recombines TRBV9 with TRBJ2-3; 11 nucleotides match TRBD2. V trimming: 0 bases; J trimming: 6 bases; junction bases outside the gene matches: 9. This CDR3 is built from 17 residues. CDR1 and CDR2 (germline): SGDLS, YYNGEE. The CDR3 coding sequence is TGTGCCAGCAGCGTAGCATTCATAGCGGGGGGGCCGGATACGCAGTATTTT. This gives the protein CASSVAFIAGGPDTQYF.

This clonotype was found many times. The gene calls are TRBV12-3 or TRBV12-4 and TRBJ2-1; D is unclear. V was clipped by 1 base and J by 3 bases, with 7 bases between them. The CDR3 has 14 residues. CDR3 sequence: CASSLGQLYNEQFF. DNA for the CDR3: TGTGCCAGCAGTTTAGGCCAGCTCTACAATGAGCAGTTCTTC.

The chain joins TRBV7-9 to TRBJ2-2, with TRBD1 matching 12 bases. In germline, CDR1 is SEHNR, CDR2 FQNEAQ (reference sequence). The CDR3 loop spans 17 amino acids. After removal of 5 bases from V and 0 bases from J, the junction contained 4 bases not matched to a gene. The CDR3: CASSLGTGGANTGELFF. CDR3 bases: TGTGCCAGCAGCCTCGGGACAGGGGGCGCGAACACCGGGGAGCTGTTTTTT.

The genes are TRBV19 and TRBJ1-1; the D gene is possibly TRBD1 (5 bases). Trimming shortened V by 3 bases and J by 2 bases, and 7 bases separated the two germline ends. CDR3 size: 13 residues. Germline loops: CDR1 LNHDA, CDR2 SQIVND (reference sequence). For the CDR3, the DNA is TGTGCCAGTAGTATCAGGGAAAACACTGAAGCTTTCTTT. This encodes CASSIRENTEAFF.

This clonotype has only a few counts. The chain is built from TRBV6-5 and TRBJ1-2; 10 positions match TRBD1. This CDR3 is 14 amino acids long. The trim removed 6 bases at V and 2 bases at J, leaving 3 bases unmatched. Germline V CDR1 and CDR2: MNHEY, SVGAGI. Written as DNA, the CDR3 is TGTGCCAGCAGGGCGGGACAGGGGAACTATGGCTACACCTTC. Its protein is CASRAGQGNYGYTF.

This clonotype was counted between two and nine times. V usage is TRBV7-3 and J usage is TRBJ1-1; 9 nucleotides line up with TRBD1. The CDR3 is 14 amino acids. V lost 3 bases, J lost 1 base, and 0 bases stayed unmatched. From germline, CDR1 is SGHTA and CDR2 FQGTGA. CDR3 region: CASSLDRGNTEAFF. The CDR3 nucleotides are TGTGCCAGCAGCTTGGACAGGGGGAACACTGAAGCTTTCTTT.

Ten or more counts support this clonotype. The chain recombines TRBV15 with TRBJ1-2; D remains unclear. The germline V and J ends were trimmed by 0 bases and 8 bases, with 10 bases remaining between them. CDR1 and CDR2 (germline): LNHNV, YYDKDF (reference sequence). The CDR3 contains 13 residues. CDR3 nucleotide sequence: TGTGCCACCAGCAGAGATCCGACCTGGGGCTACACCTTC. Translating it yields CATSRDPTWGYTF.

This clonotype was picked up a small number of times. The gene calls are TRBV7-9 and TRBJ2-3; D perhaps matches TRBD2 (6 bases). Between the trimmed V and J ends, which lost 0 bases and 6 bases, there was a span of 13 bases. The CDR3 totals 15 residues. Germline CDR1 SEHNR, CDR2 FQNEAQ (reference sequence). The CDR3 reads CASSLALGGIDTQYF. The CDR3 DNA reads as TGTGCCAGCAGCTTAGCCTTGGGCGGGATCGATACGCAGTATTTT.

This clonotype has just a few counts. This rearrangement joins TRBV24-1 to TRBJ2-1; D remains ambiguous. Germline-derived CDR1 and CDR2 are KGHDR and SFDVKD. The CDR3 sequence is 16 residues long. Trimming stripped 5 bases from V and 0 bases from J, with 13 bases between. DNA for the CDR3: TGTGCCACCAGTGGACTTATACAAACCTCCTACAATGAGCAGTTCTTC. Protein: CATSGLIQTSYNEQFF.

This clonotype was found a few times. This chain uses TRBV6-1 with TRBJ2-2, with D possibly matching TRBD2 (5 bases). Trimming took 2 bases from V and 7 from J, leaving 8 bases between them. There are 13 residues in the CDR3. Germline V gene data show CDR1 as MNHNS and CDR2 as SASEGT. CDR3 protein: CASSEPGIGELFF. As DNA, the CDR3 is TGTGCCAGCAGTGAACCCGGGATCGGGGAGCTGTTTTTT.

This clonotype was seen many times. The V and J genes are TRBV27 and TRBJ1-1; D is ambiguous. V gave up 2 bases and J gave up 2 bases, with 9 bases separating them. The V gene's germline CDR1 is MNHEY and CDR2 SMNVEV (reference sequence). This CDR3 is built from 14 residues. The CDR3 loop is CASSLSRINTEAFF. DNA for the CDR3: TGTGCCAGCAGTTTAAGCAGAATAAACACTGAAGCTTTCTTT.

This clonotype was counted between two and nine times. The chain recombines TRBV6-1 with TRBJ2-3; D unresolved. The V gene's germline CDR1 is MNHNS and CDR2 SASEGT. This CDR3 region has 11 residues. Trimming pared 6 bases from V and 2 bases from J, leaving 3 bases between. The CDR3 here is CASRFTDTQYF. CDR3 bases: TGTGCCAGCAGGTTCACAGATACGCAGTATTTT.

This clonotype was seen many times. V gene TRBV5-1 combines with J gene TRBJ2-2, with a possible D match to TRBD2 (6 bases). The V end lost 1 base, the J end lost 7 bases, and 17 bases lay between the germline ends. The length of the CDR3 is 16 residues. Per germline, CDR1 SGHRS and CDR2 YFSETQ. The CDR3 reads CASSLLVAGNGGELFF. The CDR3 coding sequence is TGCGCCAGCAGCTTGTTGGTGGCGGGGAATGGCGGGGAGCTGTTTTTT.

This sequence joins TRBV6-1 and TRBJ2-3; D assignment may be TRBD1 or TRBD2 (5 bases each). Per germline, CDR1 MNHNS and CDR2 SASEGT. The CDR3 covers 14 residues. Trimming pared 6 bases from V and 0 bases from J, leaving 10 bases between. The CDR3 region is CASRGDGSTDTQYF. The CDR3 DNA sequence: TGTGCCAGCAGGGGGGATGGAAGCACAGATACGCAGTATTTT.

This clonotype was found many times. The rearrangement uses TRBV12-5 and TRBJ1-5; maybe TRBD1 (6 bases). The CDR3 extends over 15 amino acids. Germline CDR1 reads LGHNT; CDR2 reads FRNRAP. With 5 bases removed from V and 4 bases from J, the gap between germline ends came to 15 bases. The DNA of the CDR3 is TGTGCTAGTGGTCGACAGGAGAAGCGGAATCAGCCCCAGCATTTT. Translated, it gives CASGRQEKRNQPQHF.